Listed below are T cell receptor beta chains from one sample, sequenced in a study of T cells in Graves' hyperthyroidism and ophthalmopathy. MiXCR was run by TCRdb on the multiplex PCR reads, yielding one entry per CDR3 protein. The sample has around 520,000 distinct CDR3 sequences; approximately 25% are singletons. The source material was blood. These receptors came from a woman aged 30 to 39 with Graves' ophthalmopathy. Each CDR3 is given with its conserved first and last residue. The D gene is left open where the match is weak. A clone size is listed for some rows: how often the clone was seen (once, few, many), or a class if it is expanded.

>TRBD2|TRBV15|few|TRBJ2-7
CATSWTGGSGDEQYF
TGTGCCACCAGCTGGACGGGAGGGTCGGGAGACGAGCAGTACTTC
>TRBD1|TRBV12-3/TRBV12-4|NA|TRBJ2-5
CASSPLRTGKTQYF
TGTGCCAGCAGTCCCCTCCGGACAGGGAAAACCCAGTACTTC
>NA|TRBV28|NA|TRBJ2-7
CASSFPSRDEQYF
TGTGCCAGCAGTTTCCCATCTAGGGACGAGCAGTACTTC
>NA|TRBV29-1|few|TRBJ2-7
CSVRGGGKGYEQYF
TGCAGCGTGCGAGGAGGAGGGAAGGGGTACGAGCAGTACTTC
>NA|TRBV20-1|many|TRBJ2-7
CSARGLRYEQYF
TGCAGTGCTAGAGGGCTCCGTTACGAGCAGTACTTC
>NA|TRBV5-5|few|TRBJ1-4
CASRGYATNEKLFF
TGTGCCAGCAGAGGGTATGCAACTAATGAAAAACTGTTTTTT
>NA|TRBV20-1|NA|TRBJ2-7
CSASGVHEQYF
TGCAGTGCTAGCGGGGTTCACGAGCAGTACTTC
>NA|TRBV7-2|many|TRBJ1-2
CASSPARGYYGYTF
TGTGCCAGCAGCCCCGCGAGGGGGTACTATGGCTACACCTTC
>TRBD2|TRBV20-1|many|TRBJ2-7
CSARSPSGITYEQYF
TGCAGTGCTAGGAGCCCTAGCGGAATCACCTACGAGCAGTACTTC
>NA|TRBV12-3/TRBV12-4|NA|TRBJ1-2
CASSTIYGYTF
TGTGCCAGCAGTACCATTTATGGCTACACCTTC
>NA|TRBV2|NA|TRBJ2-3
CASKEAVTDTQYF
TGTGCCAGCAAGGAGGCAGTCACAGATACGCAGTATTTT
>NA|TRBV6-5|NA|TRBJ1-2
CASSYQGESYGYTF
TGTGCCAGCAGTTATCAGGGAGAAAGTTATGGCTACACCTTC
>NA|TRBV12-3/TRBV12-4|NA|TRBJ1-1
CASSFAGRGNTEAFF
TGTGCCAGCAGTTTCGCAGGGAGAGGTAACACTGAAGCTTTCTTT
>NA|TRBV30|many|TRBJ1-1
CAWSADVNTEAFF
TGTGCCTGGAGTGCGGATGTGAACACTGAAGCTTTCTTT
>NA|TRBV12-3/TRBV12-4|many|TRBJ2-2
CASSQGLLSGELFF
TGTGCCAGCAGCCAAGGACTATTGTCCGGGGAGCTGTTTTTT
>NA|TRBV10-3|NA|TRBJ1-1
CASIARQPDTEAFF
TGTGCCAGCATCGCCCGGCAGCCGGACACTGAAGCTTTCTTT
>NA|TRBV7-3|NA|TRBJ2-7
CASSQGRISSYEQYF
TGTGCCAGCAGCCAGGGACGTATCAGCTCCTACGAGCAGTACTTC
>NA|TRBV6-5|many|TRBJ2-7
CASSNSKQGRYEQYF
TGTGCCAGCAGCAACTCAAAACAGGGTCGATACGAGCAGTACTTC
>TRBD1|TRBV20-1|few|TRBJ2-7
CSAIGQGPYEQYF
TGCAGTGCTATAGGACAGGGGCCCTACGAGCAGTACTTC
>NA|TRBV5-1|NA|TRBJ2-7
CASSLEGSRALDF
TGCGCCAGCAGCTTGGAAGGTAGTAGGGCATTGGACTTC
>NA|TRBV7-9|many|TRBJ2-7
CASSLISSYEQYF
TGTGCCAGCAGCTTGATCAGCTCCTACGAGCAGTACTTC
>TRBD1|TRBV15|many|TRBJ1-1
CATSGRQGGYTEAFF
TGTGCCACCAGCGGCAGACAGGGCGGGTACACTGAAGCTTTCTTT
>TRBD1|TRBV25-1|few|TRBJ2-7
CASSEPYRGQTYEQYF
TGTGCCAGCAGTGAACCCTACAGGGGGCAAACCTACGAGCAGTACTTC
>TRBD1|TRBV6-4|few|TRBJ1-2
CASSDYGRGLSYGYTF
TGTGCCAGCAGTGACTACGGCAGGGGGTTGAGCTATGGCTACACCTTC
>NA|TRBV5-1|few|TRBJ2-3
CASGAGSGITDTQYF
TGCGCCAGCGGTGCGGGATCAGGCATCACAGATACGCAGTATTTT
>NA|TRBV27|many|TRBJ1-3
CASSPLPVAGNTIYF
TGTGCCAGCAGTCCCCTTCCGGTTGCTGGAAACACCATATATTTT
>NA|TRBV28|many|TRBJ2-7
CASSFQGKGSYEQYF
TGTGCCAGCAGTTTCCAGGGGAAGGGGTCCTACGAGCAGTACTTC
>NA|TRBV20-1|NA|TRBJ1-5
CSARLNSNQPQHF
TGCAGTGCTAGACTAAATAGCAATCAGCCCCAGCATTTT
>NA|TRBV14|many|TRBJ1-2
CASSQVGGEGYTF
TGTGCCAGCAGCCAAGTTGGGGGCGAGGGCTACACCTTC
>TRBD1|TRBV24-1|few|TRBJ1-1
CATSEATGAGAFF
TGTGCCACCAGTGAGGCTACAGGGGCTGGAGCTTTCTTT
>NA|TRBV2|few|TRBJ2-2
CASRREAGELFF
TGTGCCAGCAGGCGGGAAGCCGGGGAGCTGTTTTTT
>TRBD1|TRBV20-1|NA|TRBJ1-1
CSASTTDRGLPEAFF
TGCAGTGCTAGCACCACGGACAGGGGATTACCTGAAGCTTTCTTT